Detailed here is one T cell receptor beta chain. Germline V gene lookup returns CDR1 SGHTA and CDR2 FQGNSA. The ends lost 4 bases at V and 2 bases at J; junction bases unmatched: 2. This CDR3 has 16 residues. Profiled with immunoSEQ multiplex PCR; TCRdb holds only in-frame clones, not every one. The data hold roughly 500,000 clones, with 70% to 80% observed a single time. This entry is derived from a study of shared T cell receptors in the human thymus. The sample was also reused in another study, on human thymus T cells. From that study: From resections taken during corrective heart surgery, the thymus tissue was obtained. Apparent bias marked the V and J gene usage of thymic and blood repertoires. Overlap was high between thymic repertoires from unrelated individuals, as reported in related research.

This clonotype originated in a boy under two years old with a congenital heart defect. Sequenced input: thymocytes. The chain is built from TRBV7-2 and TRBJ2-1, with 13 bases matching TRBD2. CDR3 in DNA: TGTGCCAGCAGCTCAGGGACTAGCGGGGCCTACAATGAGCAGTTCTTC. Amino acid sequence: CASSSGTSGAYNEQFF.